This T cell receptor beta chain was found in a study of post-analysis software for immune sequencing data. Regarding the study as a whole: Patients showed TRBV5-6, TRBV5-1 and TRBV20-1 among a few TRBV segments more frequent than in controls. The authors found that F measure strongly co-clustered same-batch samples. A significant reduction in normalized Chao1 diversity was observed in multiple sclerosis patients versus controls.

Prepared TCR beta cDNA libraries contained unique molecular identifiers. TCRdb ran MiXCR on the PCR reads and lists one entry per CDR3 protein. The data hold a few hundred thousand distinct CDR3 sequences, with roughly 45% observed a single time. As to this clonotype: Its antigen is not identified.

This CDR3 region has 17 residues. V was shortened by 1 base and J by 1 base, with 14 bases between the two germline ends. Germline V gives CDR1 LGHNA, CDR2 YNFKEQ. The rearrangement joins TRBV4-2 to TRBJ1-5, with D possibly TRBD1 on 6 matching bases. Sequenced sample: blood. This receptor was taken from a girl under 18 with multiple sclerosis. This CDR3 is CASSQVGGQYSNQPQHF. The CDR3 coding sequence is TGTGCCAGCAGCCAAGTAGGGGGGCAGTACAGCAATCAGCCCCAGCATTTT.